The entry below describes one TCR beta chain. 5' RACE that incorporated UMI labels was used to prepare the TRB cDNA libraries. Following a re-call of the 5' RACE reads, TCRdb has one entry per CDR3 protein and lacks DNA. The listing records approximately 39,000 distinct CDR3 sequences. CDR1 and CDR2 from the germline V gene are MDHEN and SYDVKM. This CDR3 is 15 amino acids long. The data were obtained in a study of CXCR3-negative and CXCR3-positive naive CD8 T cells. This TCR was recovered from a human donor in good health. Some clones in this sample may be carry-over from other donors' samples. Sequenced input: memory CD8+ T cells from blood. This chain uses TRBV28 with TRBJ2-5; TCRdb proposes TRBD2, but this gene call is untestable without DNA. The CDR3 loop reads CASAASSGGVVTQYF.